This passage covers 3 T cell receptor beta chains from one sample sequenced in a study of blood T cell repertoires in COVID-19. Clones were read by immunoSEQ multiplex PCR, and TCRdb kept only the in-frame ones, dropping some. The sample lists under 300,000 clones, just over 90% seen once, with approximately 2% in the top ten. Sequencing was done on a sample of PBMCs or T cells enriched from blood (not recorded which). These receptor sequences come from a woman aged 18-35 years who had recovered from COVID-19.

The rearrangement links TRBV3-1 (or the pseudogene TRBV3-2) to TRBJ2-1; D ambiguous. The CDR3 runs 12 residues. In germline, CDR1 is LGHDT, CDR2 YNNKEL (reference sequence). The V end lost 2 bases, the J end lost 7 bases, and 6 bases lay between the germline ends. The CDR3: CASSQSRNEQFF. Here the CDR3 DNA reads TGTGCCAGCAGCCAAAGCAGGAATGAGCAGTTCTTC.

The gene calls are TRBV28 and TRBJ2-6; 9 nucleotides agree with TRBD2. Germline lookup yields CDR1 MDHEN and CDR2 SYDVKM. The CDR3 extends over 19 amino acids. The V and J ends lost 5 bases and 1 base, in that order; junction bases with no gene match: 12. The CDR3 DNA reads as TGTGCCAGCAGTCCGTGGAGTAGCGGGGGTACTTCTGGGGCCAACGTCCTGACTTTC. Amino acid sequence: CASSPWSSGGTSGANVLTF.

This chain links TRBV4-2 with TRBJ2-4; D perhaps matches TRBD1 (5 bases). The CDR3 loop spans 15 amino acids. V gave up 0 bases and J gave up 8 bases, with 14 bases separating them. Germline assignment: CDR1 LGHNA and CDR2 YNFKEQ. The DNA for the CDR3 is TGTGCCAGCAGCCAAGAAGGGGCTCTGGAAGACATTCAGTACTTC. Translated: CASSQEGALEDIQYF.